The 9 T cell receptor beta chains presented below share a single source sample, sequenced in a study of blood T cell repertoires in COVID-19. The repertoire was sequenced with immunoSEQ multiplex PCR; TCRdb's copy has only in-frame clones and lacks some. The sample includes 45,000 to 50,000 clones, about 83% of them seen just once. Sequencing used peripheral blood. The receptors were gathered from a man aged 80 or over in a cohort sampled during active COVID-19.

The V and J genes are TRBV19 and TRBJ2-7; D might be TRBD2 (7 bases). This CDR3 is built from 14 residues. Germline V CDR1 and CDR2: LNHDA, SQIVND (reference sequence). Trimming pared 5 bases from V and 6 bases from J, leaving 17 bases between. The DNA for the CDR3 is TGTGCCAGTAGTGGACGCGCGGGGGCAAGCGAGCAGTACTTC. Amino acid sequence: CASSGRAGASEQYF.

The chain links TRBV4-1 to TRBJ1-4, with a possible D match to TRBD1 (6 bases). This CDR3 is built from 15 residues. Trimming shortened V by 0 bases and J by 4 bases, and 9 bases separated the two germline ends. CDR1 is MGHRA, CDR2 YSYEKL, per germline. The CDR3 here is CASSQEGHFNEKLFF. In DNA, the CDR3 is TGCGCCAGCAGCCAAGAGGGACATTTTAATGAAAAACTGTTTTTT.

This clone was seen a few times. The chain joins TRBV7-8 to TRBJ2-3, with TRBD2 matching over 15 bases. Germline V gene sequence: CDR1 SGHVS, CDR2 FQNEAQ. The CDR3 consists of 17 residues. J was trimmed by 6 bases and V by 5 bases; bases with no gene match: 9. This chain's CDR3 is CASSLRTSGRALDTQYF. The CDR3 DNA reads as TGTGCCAGCAGCCTGAGGACTAGCGGGAGGGCTCTCGATACGCAGTATTTT.

This clone showed up just a few times. The rearrangement joins TRBV11-2 to TRBJ1-6; weak D call: TRBD1 (5 bases). Germline V gene sequence: CDR1 SGHAT, CDR2 FQNNGV. This CDR3 comprises 15 residues. Trimming removed 3 bases at V and 6 bases at J, with 12 bases between. The CDR3 protein is CASSFSTATNSPLHF. Written as DNA, the CDR3 is TGTGCCAGCAGCTTCTCGACAGCTACTAATTCACCCCTCCACTTT.

This chain links TRBV7-3 with TRBJ2-1, with D perhaps matching TRBD2 (6 bases). Trimming took off 5 bases at V and 4 bases at J, with 15 bases between the two ends. The CDR3 is made up of 15 amino acids. Germline V lookup: CDR1 SGHTA, CDR2 FQGTGA. As DNA, the CDR3 is TGTGCCAGCAGCCCCCGGCGGGGTTTTTACAATGAGCAGTTCTTC. Translated, it gives CASSPRRGFYNEQFF.

In this sample, this clone turned up a few times. This rearrangement joins TRBV6-2 or TRBV6-3 to TRBJ1-1; perhaps TRBD1 as D (6 bases). CDR3 length: 16 residues. From germline, CDR1 is MNHEY and CDR2 SVGEGT. V lost 5 bases to trimming and J lost 1 base, with 17 bases between them. CDR3 protein: CASSQRPRQENTEAFF. The CDR3 bases are TGTGCCAGCAGTCAGCGACCCCGACAGGAGAACACTGAAGCTTTCTTT.

The gene calls are TRBV6-1 and TRBJ1-5; 7 nucleotides agree with TRBD1. The CDR3 loop spans 14 amino acids. The V gene's germline CDR1 is MNHNS and CDR2 SASEGT. The J segment lost 6 bases and the V segment lost 3 bases, leaving 5 bases of the junction unmatched. The CDR3 DNA sequence: TGTGCCAGCAGTGACAATACAGGGGTTCAGCCCCAGCATTTT. Residues: CASSDNTGVQPQHF.

The chain has TRBV30 and TRBJ2-1, with 10 bases aligning to TRBD2. Germline V CDR1 and CDR2: GTSNPN, SVGIG (reference sequence). The length of the CDR3 is 17 residues. Trimming at V came to 3 bases and at J to 6 bases, leaving 14 bases not matched to a gene. CDR3 DNA: TGTGCCTGGAGGGGATTAGCGGGAGGTTTCTTGGGCAATGAGCAGTTCTTC. Amino acids: CAWRGLAGGFLGNEQFF.

This sequence joins TRBV21-1 and TRBJ1-6. TRBV21-1 is a documented pseudogene. The CDR3 has 17 residues. CDR3 loop: CASEQRHTSSYNSPLHF. The CDR3 DNA sequence: TGTGCCAGCGAACAGAGGCACACTAGCTCCTATAATTCACCCCTCCACTTT.